The present entry profiles one T cell receptor (beta chain) with its context. This sample's TCRbeta library carried unique molecular identifier barcodes. TCRdb processed the PCR reads anew with MiXCR; each CDR3 protein has one entry. The table shows some 240,000 distinct CDR3 sequences, with 9.7% occurring only once. The entry originates in a study of T-cell reconstitution after alpha-beta-depleted transplantation in children. The specimen was PBMCs from the stem cell graft donor, collected from the stem cell graft. The TCR originated in a human donor who donated a stem cell graft to a child with SCID.

CDR3 DNA: TGTGCCAGCAGTCCCCGATGGGGTGGGGACACTGAAGCTTTCTTT. Translating it yields CASSPRWGGDTEAFF. V usage is TRBV12-3 or TRBV12-4 and J usage is TRBJ1-1; D is unresolved. Trimming removed 5 bases at V and 3 bases at J, with 16 bases between. CDR3 length: 15 amino acids.